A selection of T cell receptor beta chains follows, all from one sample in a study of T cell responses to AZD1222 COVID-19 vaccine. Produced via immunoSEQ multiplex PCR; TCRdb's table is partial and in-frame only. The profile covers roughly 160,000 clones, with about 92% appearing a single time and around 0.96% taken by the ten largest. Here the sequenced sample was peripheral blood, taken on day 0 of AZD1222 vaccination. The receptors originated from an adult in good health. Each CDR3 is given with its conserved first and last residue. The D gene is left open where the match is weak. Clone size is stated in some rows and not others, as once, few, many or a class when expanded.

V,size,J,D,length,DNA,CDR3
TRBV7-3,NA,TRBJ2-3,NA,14,TGTGCCAGCAGCTTAGGGGGGCCCACAGATACGCAGTATTTT,CASSLGGPTDTQYF
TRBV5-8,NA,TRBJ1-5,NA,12,TGTGCCAGCACCCGGGGGGGGAGGCCCCAGCATTTT,CASTRGGRPQHF
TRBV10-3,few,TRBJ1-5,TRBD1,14,TGTGCCATCGGGACAGGGGATCTCAATCAGCCCCAGCATTTT,CAIGTGDLNQPQHF
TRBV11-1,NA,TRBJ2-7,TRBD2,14,TGTGCCAGCAGGTTAGCGGGGAATTCCTACGAGCAGTACTTC,CASRLAGNSYEQYF
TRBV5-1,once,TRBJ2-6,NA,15,TGCGCCAGCAGAATTACTAACTCTGGGGCCAACGTCCTGACTTTC,CASRITNSGANVLTF
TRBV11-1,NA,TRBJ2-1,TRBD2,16,TGTGCCAGCAGCTTCGGGAGGCTCCCCCGCTCAAATGAGCAGTTCTTC,CASSFGRLPRSNEQFF
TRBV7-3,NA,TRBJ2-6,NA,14,TGTGCCAGCAGGTCTGGCTCTGGGGCCAACGTCCTGACTTTC,CASRSGSGANVLTF
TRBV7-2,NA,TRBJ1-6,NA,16,TGTGCCAGCAGCGGCGGGCAGGGACCCTATAATTCACCCCTCCACTTT,CASSGGQGPYNSPLHF
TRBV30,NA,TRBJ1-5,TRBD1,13,TGTGCCTGCAGCAGGGGGCCCAATCAGCCCCAGCATTTT,CACSRGPNQPQHF
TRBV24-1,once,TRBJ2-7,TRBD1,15,TGTGCCACCAGTGACCCGAGCGGGACAGGGGACGAGCAGTACTTC,CATSDPSGTGDEQYF
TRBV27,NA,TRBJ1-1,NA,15,TGTGCCAGCAGTTTATGGGGGACGCTGAACACTGAAGCTTTCTTT,CASSLWGTLNTEAFF